This is a list of T cell receptor beta chains from one sample in a study of beta chain features in type 1 diabetes. Measured with immunoSEQ multiplex PCR; TCRdb has only the in-frame clones, and not every one. The repertoire holds about 40,000 clones, with 45% to 50% as singletons. The sample comprised central memory CD4+ T cells from blood. These receptors were collected from a woman aged 18-29 years in good health. Both conserved end residues are part of each CDR3. The D gene is left open where the match is weak. The listing skips clone size in some rows; elsewhere it reads once, few, many or a size class.

cdr3_nt: TGTGCCAGCAGCCTCGGGACAGTTAATTACGAGCAGTACTTC
cdr3_aa: CASSLGTVNYEQYF
j_call: TRBJ2-7
d_call: TRBD1
clone_size: few
v_call: TRBV7-9

cdr3_nt: TGTGCCAGCAGCATTACAGGGGGCCGTTCTGGAAACACCATATATTTT
cdr3_aa: CASSITGGRSGNTIYF
j_call: TRBJ1-3
d_call: TRBD1
clone_size: -
v_call: TRBV7-2

cdr3_nt: TGTGCCAGCTCGGCTAGCGGTTACAATGAGCAGTTCTTC
cdr3_aa: CASSASGYNEQFF
j_call: TRBJ2-1
d_call: TRBD2
clone_size: few
v_call: TRBV6-5

cdr3_nt: TGTGCCAGCAGCGTAGTCCAGAAGAACACTGAAGCTTTCTTT
cdr3_aa: CASSVVQKNTEAFF
j_call: TRBJ1-1
d_call: -
clone_size: -
v_call: TRBV9

cdr3_nt: TGTGCCAGCAGTGAATATAGCCTGCAGTACTTC
cdr3_aa: CASSEYSLQYF
j_call: TRBJ2-7
d_call: -
clone_size: -
v_call: TRBV25-1

cdr3_nt: TGTGCCAGCAGCGGTGGGACTAGCGGGATGTCAGATACGCAGTATTTT
cdr3_aa: CASSGGTSGMSDTQYF
j_call: TRBJ2-3
d_call: TRBD2
clone_size: once
v_call: TRBV5-8

cdr3_nt: TGTGCCAGCAGCTTATCAGGGGACACTGAAGCTTTCTTT
cdr3_aa: CASSLSGDTEAFF
j_call: TRBJ1-1
d_call: -
clone_size: -
v_call: TRBV7-6

cdr3_nt: TGTGCCTGGAGTGTATGGGGGGCCGGGGAGCTGTTTTTT
cdr3_aa: CAWSVWGAGELFF
j_call: TRBJ2-2
d_call: -
clone_size: -
v_call: TRBV30

cdr3_nt: TGTGCCAGCAGCGTTATACCAACGGGAGAGACCCAGTACTTC
cdr3_aa: CASSVIPTGETQYF
j_call: TRBJ2-5
d_call: -
clone_size: few
v_call: TRBV9

cdr3_nt: TGTGCCAGCAGTGACAACAGGGGTTCAGCGGCTCAGCCCCAGCATTTT
cdr3_aa: CASSDNRGSAAQPQHF
j_call: TRBJ1-5
d_call: TRBD1
clone_size: -
v_call: TRBV25-1

cdr3_nt: TGTGCCAGCAGCTTGGGGTCTCGACAGGGAGGCGGCTACACCTTC
cdr3_aa: CASSLGSRQGGGYTF
j_call: TRBJ1-2
d_call: TRBD1
clone_size: -
v_call: TRBV5-4

cdr3_nt: TGTGCCAGCAGCAAGGGGTTGGGTAGCACAGATACGCAGTATTTT
cdr3_aa: CASSKGLGSTDTQYF
j_call: TRBJ2-3
d_call: -
clone_size: -
v_call: TRBV11-2

cdr3_nt: TGTGCTAGTGGAGACCAAAGGACAGGGAGCTCCTACAATGAGCAGTTCTTC
cdr3_aa: CASGDQRTGSSYNEQFF
j_call: TRBJ2-1
d_call: TRBD1
clone_size: few
v_call: TRBV12-5

cdr3_nt: TGTGCCGCCCACTCCAACAGAGCTAACTATGGCTACACCTTC
cdr3_aa: CAAHSNRANYGYTF
j_call: TRBJ1-2
d_call: -
clone_size: -
v_call: TRBV10-3

cdr3_nt: TGCGCCAGCAGCCAGCGGAGCTCTGGAAACACCATATATTTT
cdr3_aa: CASSQRSSGNTIYF
j_call: TRBJ1-3
d_call: -
clone_size: few
v_call: TRBV4-1

cdr3_nt: TGTGCCAGTATGCGACTAGCGGACTCCTACGAGCAGTACTTC
cdr3_aa: CASMRLADSYEQYF
j_call: TRBJ2-7
d_call: TRBD2
clone_size: -
v_call: TRBV19

cdr3_nt: TGTGCCAGCAGACCCGGGACAACCTTAGGGCCCCAGCATTTT
cdr3_aa: CASRPGTTLGPQHF
j_call: TRBJ1-5
d_call: -
clone_size: -
v_call: TRBV6-6

cdr3_nt: TGTGCCAGCAGCTCTCGTGCGGGGCGCACTGTGGCCCAGCATTTT
cdr3_aa: CASSSRAGRTVAQHF
j_call: TRBJ1-5
d_call: -
clone_size: -
v_call: TRBV5-6

cdr3_nt: TGTGCCAGCAGCTTAAACAGTTACAATCAGCCCCAGCATTTT
cdr3_aa: CASSLNSYNQPQHF
j_call: TRBJ1-5
d_call: -
clone_size: -
v_call: TRBV7-9

cdr3_nt: TGTGCCAGCAGTGTTTTGGACAGGGGCTACGAGCAGTACTTC
cdr3_aa: CASSVLDRGYEQYF
j_call: TRBJ2-7
d_call: TRBD1
clone_size: -
v_call: TRBV6-1

cdr3_nt: TGCGCCAGCAGCTTGGGGACAGTTAAGTCAGATACGCAGTATTTT
cdr3_aa: CASSLGTVKSDTQYF
j_call: TRBJ2-3
d_call: -
clone_size: -
v_call: TRBV5-1

cdr3_nt: TGTGCCAGCAGCCGGACTAGCGGGGGGACCCAGGAGGGGGAGCTGTTTTTT
cdr3_aa: CASSRTSGGTQEGELFF
j_call: TRBJ2-2
d_call: TRBD2
clone_size: -
v_call: TRBV9

cdr3_nt: TGTGCCAGCAGCTTGGCCACCAGGGGAGACCGAGCCTATGGCTACACCTTC
cdr3_aa: CASSLATRGDRAYGYTF
j_call: TRBJ1-2
d_call: -
clone_size: few
v_call: TRBV5-5

cdr3_nt: TGTGCCAGCAGTGCTCTACAGGGGGGGTCTGGAAACACCATATATTTT
cdr3_aa: CASSALQGGSGNTIYF
j_call: TRBJ1-3
d_call: TRBD1
clone_size: -
v_call: TRBV6-1

cdr3_nt: TGTGCCAGCAGTGGCCTCTCGGGGTTTCACAATGAGCAGTTCTTC
cdr3_aa: CASSGLSGFHNEQFF
j_call: TRBJ2-1
d_call: -
clone_size: -
v_call: TRBV2

cdr3_nt: TGTGCCAGCAGCATACAAGAGACCCAGTACTTC
cdr3_aa: CASSIQETQYF
j_call: TRBJ2-5
d_call: -
clone_size: few
v_call: TRBV7-2

cdr3_nt: TGTGCTAGCAGCTTAGAACAGGGGGCCTACGAGCAGTACTTC
cdr3_aa: CASSLEQGAYEQYF
j_call: TRBJ2-7
d_call: TRBD1
clone_size: -
v_call: TRBV7-7

cdr3_nt: TGCGCCAGCAGCCGCCTAGGGGGATATCAGGAGACCGGGGAGCTGTTTTTT
cdr3_aa: CASSRLGGYQETGELFF
j_call: TRBJ2-2
d_call: -
clone_size: -
v_call: TRBV4-1

cdr3_nt: TGTGCCAGCAGCTTAGCTAGGGGCGGGAGGGCCCTGGATACGCAGTATTTT
cdr3_aa: CASSLARGGRALDTQYF
j_call: TRBJ2-3
d_call: TRBD2
clone_size: -
v_call: TRBV7-2

cdr3_nt: TGTGCCAGCAGCCAAGTAGCTAGCCAAGAGACCCAGTACTTC
cdr3_aa: CASSQVASQETQYF
j_call: TRBJ2-5
d_call: -
clone_size: -
v_call: TRBV4-2

cdr3_nt: TGCAGCGTTGTCGGCGGGAACCAGTTACAGTACTTC
cdr3_aa: CSVVGGNQLQYF
j_call: TRBJ2-5
d_call: -
clone_size: -
v_call: TRBV29-1

cdr3_nt: TGCGCCAGCAGCCTAGCGGGAGGTGGGAATGAGCAGTTCTTC
cdr3_aa: CASSLAGGGNEQFF
j_call: TRBJ2-1
d_call: TRBD2
clone_size: -
v_call: TRBV10-2

cdr3_nt: TGTGCCAGCAGTTACTCCCAGACAGGAGAGACCCAGTACTTC
cdr3_aa: CASSYSQTGETQYF
j_call: TRBJ2-5
d_call: -
clone_size: -
v_call: TRBV6-5

cdr3_nt: TGTGCCAGCAGTCCAGGTACAGATACGCAGTATTTT
cdr3_aa: CASSPGTDTQYF
j_call: TRBJ2-3
d_call: -
clone_size: -
v_call: TRBV21-1

cdr3_nt: TGTGCCACAAAGGAGGAGAACACAGATACGCAGTATTTT
cdr3_aa: CATKEENTDTQYF
j_call: TRBJ2-3
d_call: -
clone_size: -
v_call: TRBV10-3

cdr3_nt: TGCGCCAGCAGTGACCCGGGACAGGGTAGCTCCTACGAGCAGTACTTC
cdr3_aa: CASSDPGQGSSYEQYF
j_call: TRBJ2-7
d_call: TRBD1
clone_size: -
v_call: TRBV10-2

cdr3_nt: TGTGCCTGGAGTCGCGGGAAGTCCGGCAACGAGCAGTACTTC
cdr3_aa: CAWSRGKSGNEQYF
j_call: TRBJ2-7
d_call: -
clone_size: -
v_call: TRBV30

cdr3_nt: TGTGCCAGTACTACCAGGGGTACTTCACCCCTCCACTTT
cdr3_aa: CASTTRGTSPLHF
j_call: TRBJ1-6
d_call: -
clone_size: few
v_call: TRBV19

cdr3_nt: TGTGCCAGCAGCGCGACCGGGACTAGCCGGAGGTTGGAGCAGTATTTT
cdr3_aa: CASSATGTSRRLEQYF
j_call: TRBJ2-3
d_call: TRBD2
clone_size: -
v_call: TRBV7-2

cdr3_nt: TGTGCCATCAGCGCCGGGACAGCCGGCGCCCATAGCAATCAGCCCCAGCATTTT
cdr3_aa: CAISAGTAGAHSNQPQHF
j_call: TRBJ1-5
d_call: TRBD1
clone_size: -
v_call: TRBV10-3

cdr3_nt: TGTGCCATCAGTGATAGCGGGAGCAGCTACAATGAGCAGTTCTTC
cdr3_aa: CAISDSGSSYNEQFF
j_call: TRBJ2-1
d_call: TRBD2
clone_size: few
v_call: TRBV10-3

cdr3_nt: TGTGCCAGCCGATCTATGGACAGGGGGGACGAGCAGTACTTC
cdr3_aa: CASRSMDRGDEQYF
j_call: TRBJ2-7
d_call: TRBD1
clone_size: -
v_call: TRBV27

cdr3_nt: TGTGCCTGGAGGCAGGGGAATTCACCCCTCCACTTT
cdr3_aa: CAWRQGNSPLHF
j_call: TRBJ1-6
d_call: -
clone_size: -
v_call: TRBV30

cdr3_nt: TGTGCCAGCAGCCTACAGGGGGGGACAGATACGCAGTATTTT
cdr3_aa: CASSLQGGTDTQYF
j_call: TRBJ2-3
d_call: -
clone_size: -
v_call: TRBV7-3

cdr3_nt: TGCAGCGTCCAACCCTACGAAAACACCATATATTTT
cdr3_aa: CSVQPYENTIYF
j_call: TRBJ1-3
d_call: -
clone_size: few
v_call: TRBV29-1

cdr3_nt: TGTGCCAGCAGTTGGGAGCGGGGGAACCACGAGCAGTACTTC
cdr3_aa: CASSWERGNHEQYF
j_call: TRBJ2-7
d_call: TRBD2
clone_size: few
v_call: TRBV6-1

cdr3_nt: TGTGCCAGCAGTTGGTCTAGCTCCTACGAGCAGTACTTC
cdr3_aa: CASSWSSSYEQYF
j_call: TRBJ2-7
d_call: -
clone_size: -
v_call: TRBV2

cdr3_nt: TGTGCCACCAAACGGGCTAGCGGGGTGCACAATGAGCAGTTCTTC
cdr3_aa: CATKRASGVHNEQFF
j_call: TRBJ2-1
d_call: TRBD2
clone_size: -
v_call: TRBV6-1

cdr3_nt: TGTGCCAGCAGCTTCGCAGCGGGGGATGGCTACACCTTC
cdr3_aa: CASSFAAGDGYTF
j_call: TRBJ1-2
d_call: -
clone_size: few
v_call: TRBV7-8

cdr3_nt: TGTGCCAGTACCCTTGGGGGCCGCCACGGGGACATTCAGTACTTC
cdr3_aa: CASTLGGRHGDIQYF
j_call: TRBJ2-4
d_call: -
clone_size: -
v_call: TRBV19

cdr3_nt: TGTGCCAGCAGCGTACCGGGACAGGGAACAGATACGCAGTATTTT
cdr3_aa: CASSVPGQGTDTQYF
j_call: TRBJ2-3
d_call: TRBD1
clone_size: -
v_call: TRBV7-6

cdr3_nt: TGTGCCAGCAGCCGAACAGAGTTTGGTGGCTACACCTTC
cdr3_aa: CASSRTEFGGYTF
j_call: TRBJ1-2
d_call: -
clone_size: -
v_call: TRBV5-6

cdr3_nt: TGTGCCAGCAGTGACGCCCCGGGAGCGTACGAGCAGTACTTC
cdr3_aa: CASSDAPGAYEQYF
j_call: TRBJ2-7
d_call: -
clone_size: -
v_call: TRBV6-1

cdr3_nt: TGTGCCAGTAGTATAGTCCGGACAGGAATGCATGGCTACACCTTC
cdr3_aa: CASSIVRTGMHGYTF
j_call: TRBJ1-2
d_call: TRBD1
clone_size: -
v_call: TRBV19

cdr3_nt: TGTGCCAGCAGCGAAAGACCGGGACAGGGAGGACAGCCCCAGCATTTT
cdr3_aa: CASSERPGQGGQPQHF
j_call: TRBJ1-5
d_call: TRBD1
clone_size: -
v_call: TRBV6-1

cdr3_nt: TGCGCCAGCAGCTCGCTAGCGGGAGGGCCCAATGAGCAGTTCTTC
cdr3_aa: CASSSLAGGPNEQFF
j_call: TRBJ2-1
d_call: TRBD2
clone_size: few
v_call: TRBV5-1

cdr3_nt: TGTGCCAGTAGTAATGTACAGGGACATGAGCAGTTCTTC
cdr3_aa: CASSNVQGHEQFF
j_call: TRBJ2-1
d_call: -
clone_size: -
v_call: TRBV19

cdr3_nt: TGTGCCAGCAGCTTGGCGGGTGGTAGCGGGAGGGCCGAGGGGGATGAGACCCAGTACTTC
cdr3_aa: CASSLAGGSGRAEGDETQYF
j_call: TRBJ2-5
d_call: TRBD2
clone_size: -
v_call: TRBV5-5

cdr3_nt: TGTGCCAGCTCGCCGGGACAGTCCTCTGAAGCTTTCTTT
cdr3_aa: CASSPGQSSEAFF
j_call: TRBJ1-1
d_call: TRBD1
clone_size: few
v_call: TRBV18

cdr3_nt: TGCGCCAGCAGCCAACGCGTTAGCGGGGGGAATGAGCAGTTCTTC
cdr3_aa: CASSQRVSGGNEQFF
j_call: TRBJ2-1
d_call: TRBD2
clone_size: few
v_call: TRBV4-1